The rows below give T cell receptor beta chains drawn from one sample of a study of blood T cell repertoires in COVID-19. The data were produced by immunoSEQ multiplex PCR, yet TCRdb's version contains in-frame clones alone and is incomplete. The table shows about 73,000 clones, with over 65% occurring only once. Sequenced: peripheral blood. Every receptor here comes from a woman aged 60-75 years with acute or convalescent COVID-19. Each CDR3 is given with its conserved first and last residue. The order of the fields is clone size, V gene, D gene, J gene, CDR3 protein, CDR3 DNA. A D gene is named only where the DNA matches it firmly. Clone size is not always given. Where it is, it says once, few, many or a class for expanded clones.

abundance: .; v_gene: TRBV6-5; d_gene: .; j_gene: TRBJ2-3; CDR3aa: CASSFRLTSLDTQYF; CDR3nt: TGTGCCAGCAGTTTCCGGCTAACTAGTTTGGATACGCAGTATTTT
abundance: .; v_gene: TRBV30; d_gene: .; j_gene: TRBJ1-5; CDR3aa: CAWSTRENQPQHF; CDR3nt: TGTGCCTGGAGTACGAGGGAAAATCAGCCCCAGCATTTT
abundance: .; v_gene: TRBV6-5; d_gene: .; j_gene: TRBJ1-2; CDR3aa: CASQGMYKGYTF; CDR3nt: TGTGCCAGCCAGGGGATGTATAAGGGCTACACCTTC
abundance: once; v_gene: TRBV12-3/TRBV12-4; d_gene: .; j_gene: TRBJ1-2; CDR3aa: CASSLGGGGYTF; CDR3nt: TGTGCCAGCAGTTTAGGAGGTGGCGGCTACACCTTC
abundance: .; v_gene: TRBV6-5; d_gene: TRBD1; j_gene: TRBJ1-2; CDR3aa: CASSLTGSRGYTF; CDR3nt: TGTGCCAGCAGCTTGACAGGGTCTCGGGGCTACACCTTC
abundance: .; v_gene: TRBV6-5; d_gene: .; j_gene: TRBJ2-5; CDR3aa: CASSSVDSKQETQYF; CDR3nt: TGTGCCAGCAGTTCCGTGGACAGTAAACAAGAGACCCAGTACTTC
abundance: .; v_gene: TRBV19; d_gene: .; j_gene: TRBJ1-2; CDR3aa: CASVDRSAHNYGYTF; CDR3nt: TGTGCCTCGGTGGACAGATCAGCCCATAACTATGGCTACACCTTC
abundance: .; v_gene: TRBV5-1; d_gene: TRBD1; j_gene: TRBJ1-1; CDR3aa: CASTGTEGLNLEAFF; CDR3nt: TGCGCCAGCACCGGGACAGAGGGACTCAATCTTGAAGCTTTCTTT
abundance: .; v_gene: TRBV7-2; d_gene: TRBD2; j_gene: TRBJ2-1; CDR3aa: CASSFGDTSGRRANEQFF; CDR3nt: TGTGCCAGCAGCTTCGGGGACACTAGCGGGAGGAGAGCGAATGAGCAGTTCTTC
abundance: .; v_gene: TRBV9; d_gene: TRBD1; j_gene: TRBJ1-2; CDR3aa: CASSVGTVFYGYTF; CDR3nt: TGTGCCAGCAGCGTGGGGACAGTCTTTTATGGCTACACCTTC
abundance: .; v_gene: TRBV5-1; d_gene: .; j_gene: TRBJ1-1; CDR3aa: CASSLAQGGAEAFF; CDR3nt: TGCGCCAGCAGCTTGGCACAGGGAGGGGCGGAGGCTTTCTTT
abundance: .; v_gene: TRBV5-8; d_gene: TRBD1; j_gene: TRBJ1-1; CDR3aa: CASSLGTGMKNTEAFF; CDR3nt: TGTGCCAGCAGCTTAGGGACAGGGATGAAGAACACTGAAGCTTTCTTT
abundance: once; v_gene: TRBV7-9; d_gene: .; j_gene: TRBJ1-1; CDR3aa: CASSQGHMNTEAFF; CDR3nt: TGTGCCAGCAGCCAGGGACATATGAACACTGAAGCTTTCTTT
abundance: .; v_gene: TRBV29-1; d_gene: TRBD2; j_gene: TRBJ2-1; CDR3aa: CSGDLLAGEQFF; CDR3nt: TGCAGCGGGGATTTACTAGCGGGGGAGCAGTTCTTC
abundance: once; v_gene: TRBV10-1; d_gene: TRBD1; j_gene: TRBJ1-1; CDR3aa: CAIEGQGLPEAFF; CDR3nt: TGCGCCATAGAGGGACAGGGCCTACCTGAAGCTTTCTTT
abundance: .; v_gene: TRBV9; d_gene: .; j_gene: TRBJ2-3; CDR3aa: CASSVGQASTDTQYF; CDR3nt: TGTGCCAGCAGCGTAGGACAGGCCAGCACAGATACGCAGTATTTT
abundance: .; v_gene: TRBV27; d_gene: TRBD1; j_gene: TRBJ1-2; CDR3aa: CASSVQGGIRYGYTF; CDR3nt: TGTGCCAGCAGCGTTCAAGGGGGCATTAGGTATGGCTACACCTTC
abundance: .; v_gene: TRBV5-4; d_gene: .; j_gene: TRBJ1-5; CDR3aa: CASSFRRREVRQPQHF; CDR3nt: TGTGCCAGCAGTTTTCGCCGCAGGGAGGTCCGTCAGCCCCAGCATTTT
abundance: .; v_gene: TRBV12-5; d_gene: .; j_gene: TRBJ1-1; CDR3aa: CASGLWTVNTEAFF; CDR3nt: TGTGCTAGTGGTTTGTGGACAGTGAACACTGAAGCTTTCTTT
abundance: few; v_gene: TRBV5-6; d_gene: .; j_gene: TRBJ1-2; CDR3aa: CASSVGGKGATVNYGYTF; CDR3nt: TGTGCCAGCAGCGTGGGTGGAAAGGGAGCTACCGTTAACTATGGCTACACCTTC
abundance: .; v_gene: TRBV11-2; d_gene: .; j_gene: TRBJ1-1; CDR3aa: CASRREGTNTEAFF; CDR3nt: TGTGCCAGCAGAAGAGAGGGAACGAACACTGAAGCTTTCTTT
abundance: .; v_gene: TRBV4-1; d_gene: .; j_gene: TRBJ1-1; CDR3aa: CASSQDPPGSVNTEAFF; CDR3nt: TGCGCCAGCAGCCAAGACCCCCCTGGGAGTGTGAACACTGAAGCTTTCTTT
abundance: .; v_gene: TRBV10-2; d_gene: TRBD1; j_gene: TRBJ1-2; CDR3aa: CASSETRQGARSGYTF; CDR3nt: TGCGCCAGCAGTGAAACAAGACAGGGGGCGAGAAGTGGCTACACCTTC
abundance: .; v_gene: TRBV10-3; d_gene: .; j_gene: TRBJ1-1; CDR3aa: CATANGGNTEAFF; CDR3nt: TGTGCCACGGCCAACGGGGGAAACACTGAAGCTTTCTTT
abundance: once; v_gene: TRBV2; d_gene: .; j_gene: TRBJ2-5; CDR3aa: CASINGRLGKNQETQYF; CDR3nt: TGTGCCAGCATTAACGGGAGACTAGGGAAAAACCAAGAGACCCAGTACTTC
abundance: .; v_gene: TRBV5-6; d_gene: .; j_gene: TRBJ1-6; CDR3aa: CASSLDSYYNSPLHF; CDR3nt: TGTGCCAGCAGCTTGGACAGCTACTATAATTCACCCCTCCACTTT
abundance: .; v_gene: TRBV28; d_gene: TRBD2; j_gene: TRBJ2-1; CDR3aa: CASSLHGRGIEQFF; CDR3nt: TGTGCCAGCAGTTTGCACGGGAGGGGAATTGAGCAGTTCTTC
abundance: few; v_gene: TRBV5-4; d_gene: .; j_gene: TRBJ1-2; CDR3aa: CASSERTQGYGYTF; CDR3nt: TGTGCCAGCAGCGAACGGACGCAGGGCTATGGCTACACCTTC
abundance: .; v_gene: TRBV2; d_gene: TRBD1; j_gene: TRBJ1-2; CDR3aa: CASRPRTGNYGYTF; CDR3nt: TGTGCCAGCAGGCCCCGGACAGGGAACTATGGCTACACCTTC
abundance: .; v_gene: TRBV30; d_gene: TRBD2; j_gene: TRBJ2-7; CDR3aa: CAWSGTSGGAYEQYF; CDR3nt: TGTGCCTGGAGTGGGACTAGCGGGGGGGCCTACGAGCAGTACTTC
abundance: few; v_gene: TRBV5-1; d_gene: TRBD2; j_gene: TRBJ2-5; CDR3aa: CASSAGSAGGRETQYF; CDR3nt: TGCGCCAGCAGCGCCGGCTCTGCGGGGGGAAGGGAGACCCAGTACTTC
abundance: .; v_gene: TRBV29-1; d_gene: TRBD1; j_gene: TRBJ1-2; CDR3aa: CSVVSDRDYGYTF; CDR3nt: TGCAGCGTTGTCTCCGACAGGGACTATGGCTACACCTTC
abundance: .; v_gene: TRBV6-1; d_gene: .; j_gene: TRBJ1-1; CDR3aa: CASSERQGLEAFF; CDR3nt: TGTGCCAGCAGTGAGCGGCAGGGTCTTGAAGCTTTCTTT
abundance: .; v_gene: TRBV6-7; d_gene: TRBD2; j_gene: TRBJ2-1; CDR3aa: CASRREGHPNEQFF; CDR3nt: TGTGCCAGCAGGCGGGAGGGCCATCCCAATGAGCAGTTCTTC
abundance: .; v_gene: TRBV2; d_gene: .; j_gene: TRBJ1-1; CDR3aa: CASSEGGPEAFF; CDR3nt: TGTGCCAGCAGTGAGGGGGGTCCCGAAGCTTTCTTT
abundance: .; v_gene: TRBV28; d_gene: TRBD2; j_gene: TRBJ2-3; CDR3aa: CASSLLFLAGSTDTQYF; CDR3nt: TGTGCCAGCAGTTTATTATTCCTAGCGGGAAGCACAGATACGCAGTATTTT
abundance: .; v_gene: TRBV5-4; d_gene: TRBD1; j_gene: TRBJ1-1; CDR3aa: CASSPGGGFTEAFF; CDR3nt: TGTGCCAGCAGCCCAGGGGGAGGTTTCACTGAAGCTTTCTTT
abundance: .; v_gene: TRBV5-1; d_gene: .; j_gene: TRBJ1-2; CDR3aa: CASSLGDINYGYTF; CDR3nt: TGCGCCAGCAGCTTGGGGGACATAAACTATGGCTACACCTTC
abundance: once; v_gene: TRBV11-2; d_gene: .; j_gene: TRBJ1-1; CDR3aa: CASSHFRGTEAFF; CDR3nt: TGTGCCAGCAGCCATTTCCGGGGAACCGAAGCTTTCTTT
abundance: .; v_gene: TRBV7-6; d_gene: TRBD2; j_gene: TRBJ2-7; CDR3aa: CASSLEGTSGDATYEQYF; CDR3nt: TGTGCCAGCAGCTTAGAAGGGACTAGCGGGGATGCAACCTACGAGCAGTACTTC
abundance: .; v_gene: TRBV19; d_gene: .; j_gene: TRBJ1-1; CDR3aa: CASSQTGTTEAFF; CDR3nt: TGTGCCAGTAGTCAAACAGGGACCACTGAAGCTTTCTTT
abundance: .; v_gene: TRBV7-2; d_gene: .; j_gene: TRBJ2-2; CDR3aa: CASSLVQNTGELFF; CDR3nt: TGTGCCAGCAGCTTAGTTCAGAACACCGGGGAGCTGTTTTTT
abundance: few; v_gene: TRBV11-1; d_gene: .; j_gene: TRBJ2-7; CDR3aa: CASSLFAEYEQYF; CDR3nt: TGTGCCAGCAGCTTATTCGCAGAATACGAGCAGTACTTC
abundance: .; v_gene: TRBV6-6; d_gene: TRBD2; j_gene: TRBJ2-1; CDR3aa: CASRGTSRSEQFF; CDR3nt: TGTGCCAGCAGGGGGACTAGTAGGAGTGAGCAGTTCTTC
abundance: few; v_gene: TRBV30; d_gene: .; j_gene: TRBJ2-5; CDR3aa: CAWTSWETQYF; CDR3nt: TGTGCCTGGACTAGCTGGGAGACCCAGTACTTC
abundance: .; v_gene: TRBV5-1; d_gene: .; j_gene: TRBJ2-6; CDR3aa: CASSLAGGRSGANVLTF; CDR3nt: TGCGCCAGCAGCTTGGCTGGAGGGCGCTCTGGGGCCAACGTCCTGACTTTC
abundance: .; v_gene: TRBV7-8; d_gene: .; j_gene: TRBJ1-1; CDR3aa: CASSLSSTEAFF; CDR3nt: TGTGCCAGCAGCCTCTCCTCTACTGAAGCTTTCTTT
abundance: once; v_gene: TRBV11-3; d_gene: .; j_gene: TRBJ2-3; CDR3aa: CASSLGHRESTDTQYF; CDR3nt: TGTGCCAGCAGCTTAGGACACCGTGAAAGCACAGATACGCAGTATTTT
abundance: .; v_gene: TRBV14; d_gene: .; j_gene: TRBJ1-2; CDR3aa: CASSQSGFGYGYTF; CDR3nt: TGTGCCAGCAGCCAAAGCGGATTTGGGTATGGCTACACCTTC